This T cell receptor beta chain emerged from a study of T cell repertoires in cytomegalovirus infection. At the level of the study: Signatures in public TCR beta sequences pointed to both CMV infection and matching HLA type. General study findings and limits: What dominated the ex vivo response were HLA-C-restricted CMV-specific TCR beta clonotypes. Of the TCR beta families, the public ones yielded a cumulative frequency that identified carriers of CMV plus the relevant HLA.

TCRdb ran MiXCR on the reads and lists one entry per CDR3 protein. The sample records 250,000 to 300,000 distinct CDR3 sequences, about 20% being singletons. Germline loops: CDR1 WSHSY, CDR2 SAAADI. The V gene lost 5 bases and the J gene lost 1 base, with 8 bases spanning the gap. CDR3 length equals 13 residues. On this clonotype: What it recognizes is unknown.

The clonotype comes from a human donor in good health (CMV status not recorded). Some clones in this sample may be carry-over from other donors' samples. Sequences were derived from cultured PBMCs, sampled from culture after CMV antigen stimulation. The chain links TRBV10-2 to TRBJ1-1; D not certain. CDR3 residues: CASSSLGNTEAFF. The DNA for the CDR3 is TGCGCCAGCAGTAGTCTGGGGAACACTGAAGCTTTCTTT.